This entry lists 20 T cell receptor beta chains sequenced from one sample in a study of CD8 T cells in Susac syndrome. With random hexamers, 0.5 to 1 ug RNA was reverse transcribed. TCRdb processed the immunoSEQ multiplex PCR reads anew with MiXCR; each CDR3 protein has one entry. Here the sample spans 100,000 to 150,000 distinct CDR3 sequences, 80% to 85% being singletons. The specimen was CD8+ T cells from PBMCs. Receptors originate from a human donor with multiple sclerosis.

This clonotype was seen a handful of times. V is TRBV5-1 and J is TRBJ2-7; a possible D gene is TRBD2 (5 bases). V gave up 1 base and J gave up 5 bases, with 10 bases separating them. Germline assignment: CDR1 SGHRS and CDR2 YFSETQ. The CDR3 length is 13 residues. The CDR3 region is CASSLKGEDEQYV. CDR3 sequence (DNA): TGCGCCAGCAGCTTGAAGGGAGAGGACGAGCAGTACGTC.

The chain links TRBV12-3 or TRBV12-4 to TRBJ2-1, with 8 bases aligning to TRBD2. CDR3 size: 16 residues. Unmatched junction bases numbered 3, after V lost 1 base and J lost 1 base. DNA of the CDR3: TGTGCCAGCAGTTTAGGGTTAGCGGGGTCCTACAATGAGCAGTTCTTC. Translating gives CASSLGLAGSYNEQFF.

On this clonotype itself: Since a much larger clone is just one base distant, this may be a read error. J is TRBJ2-2 and V is TRBV5-6; TRBD1 is a possible D gene (6 bases). Per the germline V gene, CDR1 is SGHDT and CDR2 is YYEEEE. V was shortened by 4 bases and J by 4 bases, with 8 bases between the two germline ends. The CDR3 has 13 residues. The CDR3 DNA is TGTGCCAGCAGCCGGGACACCACCGGGGAGCTGTTTTTT. As protein: CASSRDTTGELFF.

The rearrangement uses TRBV3-1 and TRBJ1-4, with D hard to call. Trimming removed 5 bases at V and 0 bases at J, with 10 bases between. Germline V gene sequence: CDR1 LGHDT, CDR2 YNNKEL (reference sequence). The CDR3 consists of 15 residues. CDR3 amino acids: CASSTRDTTNEKLFF. CDR3 in DNA: TGTGCCAGCAGCACCAGAGACACAACTAATGAAAAACTGTTTTTT.

V usage is TRBV5-1 and J usage is TRBJ2-7; a weak D match, TRBD2 (6 bases). This CDR3 spans 13 amino acids. Trimming stripped 0 bases from V and 7 bases from J, with 11 bases between. CDR1 and CDR2 from the germline V gene are SGHRS and YFSETQ. In DNA form, the CDR3 reads TGCGCCAGCAGCTTGGCATCAGGAGGGGAGCAGTACTTC. Its protein product is CASSLASGGEQYF.

The V call is TRBV19, the J call TRBJ2-1, with 7 bases identical to TRBD1. V shed 7 bases and J 3 bases; nucleotides not matched to a gene: 6. The germline V gene has CDR1 LNHDA and CDR2 SQIVND (reference sequence). CDR3 length: 14 amino acids. The CDR3 region is CASNTGENYNEQFF. CDR3 nucleotide sequence: TGTGCCAGTAATACAGGGGAAAACTACAATGAGCAGTTCTTC.

CDR3 in amino acids: CASSPANTEAFF. The CDR3 bases are TGTGCCAGCAGCCCAGCGAACACTGAAGCTTTCTTT. The genes are TRBV5-6 and TRBJ1-1; D ambiguous. The CDR3 has 12 residues. The V gene lost 4 bases and the J gene lost 1 base, with 5 bases spanning the gap. Germline V gene sequence: CDR1 SGHDT, CDR2 YYEEEE.

J is TRBJ1-3 and V is TRBV5-6; no clear D. The CDR3 is 17 residues long. Germline CDR1 and CDR2: SGHDT and YYEEEE. Deletions cut 3 bases from V and 4 bases from J, with 20 bases between. For the CDR3, the DNA is TGTGCCAGCAGCTACCCCTCACACGTCGAGTTCGGAAACACCATATATTTT. Protein product: CASSYPSHVEFGNTIYF.

The rearrangement uses TRBV12-3 or TRBV12-4 and TRBJ1-2; D is possibly TRBD1 (5 bases). The CDR3 spans 14 residues. Trimming took 0 bases from V and 4 from J, leaving 9 bases between them. CDR3 amino acids: CASSLAATGYGYTF. Here the CDR3 DNA reads TGTGCCAGCAGTTTAGCGGCCACAGGCTATGGCTACACCTTC.

The chain employs TRBV6-5 and TRBJ1-6, with D possibly being TRBD1 (6 bases). V dropped 2 bases and J dropped 8 bases, with 13 bases sitting between them. CDR1 is MNHEY and CDR2 is SVGAGI in the germline V gene. The CDR3 runs to 15 residues. The CDR3 DNA sequence: TGTGCCAGCAGTTACATCGCAGGGGCTTATTCACCCCTCCACTTT. Translated, it gives CASSYIAGAYSPLHF.

This chain links TRBV6-1 with TRBJ1-5; D is unresolved. The CDR3 has 14 amino acids. Per the germline V gene, CDR1 is MNHNS and CDR2 is SASEGT. The germline V and J ends were trimmed by 3 bases and 5 bases, with 11 bases remaining between them. The CDR3 protein is CASSEGRIHQPQHF. In nucleotides, the CDR3 is TGTGCCAGCAGTGAGGGTAGAATCCATCAGCCCCAGCATTTT.

The chain employs TRBV7-9 and TRBJ2-7, with D unclear. There are 14 residues in the CDR3. The V end lost 3 bases, the J end lost 0 bases, and 9 bases lay between the germline ends. The germline gives CDR1 SEHNR, CDR2 FQNEAQ (reference sequence). CDR3 nucleotides: TGTGCCAGCAGCTTCGGACGGAGCTCCTACGAGCAGTACGTC. It is translated as CASSFGRSSYEQYV.

This clonotype turned up a few times. This chain connects TRBV7-6 to TRBJ1-3; D might be TRBD1 (5 bases). The V end lost 8 bases, the J end lost 0 bases, and 8 bases lay between the germline ends. Germline V gene lookup returns CDR1 SGHVS and CDR2 FNYEAQ. The CDR3 extends over 13 amino acids. The CDR3 loop reads CASGGGSGNTIYF. The CDR3 DNA sequence: TGTGCCAGCGGGGGGGGCTCTGGAAACACCATATATTTT. Looking up the rest from reference TRBV7-6 and TRBJ1-3 gives the full variable domain: GAGVSQSPRYKVTKRGQDVALRCDPISGHVSLYWYRQALGQGPEFLTYFNYEAQQDKSGLPNDRFSAERPEGSISTLTIQRTEQRDSAMYRCASGGGSGNTIYFGEGSWLTVV.

The rearrangement joins TRBV5-1 to TRBJ2-5; D may match TRBD1 or TRBD2 (6 bases each). CDR1 and CDR2 from the germline V gene are SGHRS and YFSETQ. The CDR3 covers 18 residues. V gave up 3 bases and J gave up 2 bases, with 23 bases separating them. The CDR3 loop reads CASSSSGARPRHQETQYF. The CDR3 nucleotides read TGCGCCAGCAGCTCGTCGGGGGCCAGACCCCGGCATCAAGAGACCCAGTACTTC.

This CDR3 reads CASSQVQTGSHNEQFF. The CDR3 DNA is TGCGCCAGCAGCCAAGTTCAGACGGGCAGCCACAATGAGCAGTTCTTC. The genes are TRBV4-1 and TRBJ2-1; D not certain. The CDR3 covers 16 residues. The germline V and J ends were trimmed by 1 base and 5 bases, with 15 bases remaining between them. The germline V gene encodes CDR1 MGHRA and CDR2 YSYEKL.

The gene calls are TRBV30 and TRBJ1-2; a possible D gene is TRBD1 (6 bases). This CDR3 has 15 amino acids. Trimming shortened V by 0 bases and J by 6 bases, and 17 bases separated the two germline ends. The germline V gene encodes CDR1 GTSNPN and CDR2 SVGIG (reference sequence). The CDR3 nucleotides read TGTGCCTGGAGTGTAAGGGGGGCCAGGACGGATGGCTACACCTTC. This sequence encodes CAWSVRGARTDGYTF. The entire variable domain, with the rest obtained from reference TRBV30 and TRBJ1-2, is as follows: SQTIHQWPATLVQPVGSPLSLECTVEGTSNPNLYWYRQAAGRGLQLLFYSVGIGQISSEVPQNLSASRPQDRQFILSSKKLLLSDSGFYLCAWSVRGARTDGYTFGSGTRLTVV.

Only a few counts were recorded for this clonotype. In nucleotides, the CDR3 is TGTGCCAGCAGCCCGCCCCCAAATACTGGAAACACCATATATTTT. Its translation: CASSPPPNTGNTIYF. The V call is TRBV7-9, the J call TRBJ1-3, with unresolved D. The V end lost 5 bases, the J end lost 2 bases, and 13 bases lay between the germline ends. This CDR3 has 15 residues. Per the germline V gene, CDR1 is SEHNR and CDR2 is FQNEAQ (reference sequence).

The J gene is TRBJ2-3, the V gene TRBV14, with 10 bases aligning to TRBD2. This CDR3 region has 17 residues. The germline CDR1 and CDR2 sequences are SGHDN and FVKESK. V was clipped by 1 base and J by 4 bases; unmatched bases: 8. CDR3 nucleotides: TGTGCCAGCAGCCAAGGAAAGCGGGGGGGCCTTTCAGATACGCAGTATTTT. Translation: CASSQGKRGGLSDTQYF. Full variable domain (outside the CDR3, taken from reference TRBV14 and TRBJ2-3): EAGVTQFPSHSVIEKGQTVTLRCDPISGHDNLYWYRRVMGKEIKFLLHFVKESKQDESGMPNNRFLAERTGGTYSTLKVQPAELEDSGVYFCASSQGKRGGLSDTQYFGPGTRLTVL.

There are a few counts of this clonotype. The chain recombines TRBV6-1 with TRBJ2-1, with unresolved D. Germline V gene data show CDR1 as MNHNS and CDR2 as SASEGT. V lost 7 bases and J lost 6, with 7 bases in between. The CDR3 runs 11 residues. The CDR3 is CASIWANEQFF. The CDR3 bases are TGTGCCAGCATCTGGGCCAATGAGCAGTTCTTC.

The V gene is TRBV5-1, the J gene TRBJ2-1, with 8 nucleotides matching TRBD2. The CDR3 consists of 16 residues. V dropped 5 bases and J dropped 4; count of bases not matched to a gene: 11. Germline CDR1 is SGHRS and CDR2 is YFSETQ. The CDR3: CASRESRGAFYNEQFF. As DNA, the CDR3 is TGCGCCAGCAGGGAGTCGCGGGGGGCTTTTTACAATGAGCAGTTCTTC.